The clone carrying this TCR beta chain appeared once. Its antigen is as yet unknown. It was cDNA, reverse transcribed from extracted RNA, that served as the sequencing template. Method: immunoSEQ multiplex PCR; TCRdb's copy keeps in-frame clones and lacks some. This sample carries some 190,000 clones, around 60% of them seen once, and the ten largest clones take approximately 0.69%. The record originates from a study of CD8+ T cells in alopecia areata. For the study at large: Treated patients received oral tofacitinib, 5 to 10 mg twice daily.

Treatment given: oral pan-JAK inhibitor, 5-10 mg twice daily. Study-level findings and limits: Scalp sample sequencing also detects resident alphabeta T cells of normal skin.

This CDR3 has 16 amino acids. V was shortened by 4 bases and J by 7 bases, with 22 bases between the two germline ends. Germline V lookup: CDR1 GTSNPN, CDR2 SVGIG (reference sequence). The chain employs TRBV30 and TRBJ1-4, with TRBD1 as a possible D gene (6 bases). The specimen comprised CD4+ T cells sorted from blood, sampled at week 4, from a patient treated with tofacitinib. The sequence derives from a human donor with alopecia areata. The CDR3 DNA follows: TGTGCCTGGATCCCTAAGGGTCAGGGGAGTTTTGAAAAACTGTTTTTT. Translated, it gives CAWIPKGQGSFEKLFF. The whole variable domain, filled in from reference TRBV30 and TRBJ1-4, reads SQTIHQWPATLVQPVGSPLSLECTVEGTSNPNLYWYRQAAGRGLQLLFYSVGIGQISSEVPQNLSASRPQDRQFILSSKKLLLSDSGFYLCAWIPKGQGSFEKLFFGSGTQLSVL.